This TCR beta chain was obtained from a study of Tregs in tolerant kidney transplant recipients. TCRdb keeps only in-frame clones here, not all; method: immunoSEQ multiplex PCR. The sample contains under 85,000 clones, roughly 91% of which appear only once. The V end was cut by 3 bases, the J end by 1 base, with 7 bases between. CDR1 is KGHSH, CDR2 LQKENI, per germline. CDR3 size: 13 residues. The chain couples TRBV18 to TRBJ2-7; maybe TRBD1 (5 bases). The source of this sequence is a human donor who received a combined kidney and bone marrow transplant. The starting material was CD4+ T cells from blood, obtained before the transplant. The CDR3 here is CASSPGQSYEQYF. CDR3 in DNA: TGTGCCAGCTCACCGGGGCAGTCCTACGAGCAGTACTTC.